Below, one T cell receptor (beta chain) is given with its context. Its matching antigen is unknown. The data originate from a study of cytomegalovirus exposure and HLA in healthy donors. General study results and limits: Most TCR sequences were seen very rarely across donors, but some public TCRs occurred in many. The tendency of first-cohort TCR clusters to co-occur in the 120 or so validation repertoires was the finding of a later analysis.

Assay: immunoSEQ multiplex PCR; the TCRdb copy retains only in-frame clones and omits some. Of approximately 220,000 clones listed, about 86% were seen once; the top ten hold approximately 2.5%. What was sequenced was PBMCs. This TCR was recovered from a man aged 18 to 29 in good health and CMV-seronegative.

CDR3 residues: CAWRVRFNEQFF. CDR3 sequence (DNA): TGTGCCTGGCGAGTGCGGTTCAATGAGCAGTTCTTC. V and J are TRBV30 and TRBJ2-1, with D unresolved. The CDR3 has 12 amino acids. The germline gives CDR1 GTSNPN, CDR2 SVGIG (reference sequence). Deletions cut 5 bases from V and 6 bases from J, with 11 bases between. The complete variable domain, with remaining parts taken from reference TRBV30 and TRBJ2-1, reads SQTIHQWPATLVQPVGSPLSLECTVEGTSNPNLYWYRQAAGRGLQLLFYSVGIGQISSEVPQNLSASRPQDRQFILSSKKLLLSDSGFYLCAWRVRFNEQFFGPGTRLTVL.